The rows below give T cell receptor beta chains drawn from one sample of a study of T cells in Graves' hyperthyroidism and ophthalmopathy. TCRdb reprocessed the multiplex PCR reads with MiXCR, giving one entry per CDR3 protein. The sample records more than 500,000 distinct CDR3 sequences, around 15% being singletons. Sequencing used blood. The receptors shown here come from a woman in her 30s with Graves' ophthalmopathy. CDR3s include the opening cysteine and the closing phenylalanine or tryptophan. D genes are given only for firm matches. Only some rows state a clone size, as once, few, many or a class for expanded clones.

j_call v_call d_call clone_size cdr3_aa cdr3_nt
TRBJ2-7 TRBV28 TRBD2 NA CASSFNPGLAGDASYEQYF TGTGCCAGCAGTTTTAACCCGGGACTAGCGGGAGACGCTTCCTACGAGCAGTACTTC
TRBJ1-1 TRBV20-1 TRBD1 many CSASPGRQGPNTEAFF TGCAGTGCTAGCCCCGGGAGACAGGGGCCGAACACTGAAGCTTTCTTT
TRBJ1-4 TRBV19 NA NA CASSIEREEKLFF TGTGCCAGTAGTATCGAGCGGGAGGAAAAACTGTTTTTT
TRBJ1-5 TRBV12-3/TRBV12-4 TRBD1 many CASTFRPWGTGGVQPQHF TGTGCCAGCACCTTTAGACCCTGGGGGACAGGGGGCGTTCAGCCCCAGCATTTT
TRBJ2-7 TRBV12-3/TRBV12-4 TRBD2 many CASTEAGGGDEQYF TGTGCCAGCACCGAAGCGGGAGGAGGGGACGAGCAGTACTTC
TRBJ2-2 TRBV15 NA NA CATSSTGTASGELFF TGTGCCACCAGCAGCACCGGGACCGCCTCCGGGGAGCTGTTTTTT
TRBJ2-1 TRBV19 NA NA CASSTLSYDEQFF TGTGCCAGTAGTACACTAAGCTACGATGAGCAGTTCTTC
TRBJ2-5 TRBV20-1 NA few CSARGGGSQETQYF TGCAGTGCTAGAGGGGGAGGATCCCAAGAGACCCAGTACTTC
TRBJ2-7 TRBV30 TRBD1 few CAWSNAGGHEQYF TGTGCCTGGAGTAACGCAGGGGGCCACGAGCAGTACTTC
TRBJ2-2 TRBV9 NA NA CASSPDQNTGELFF TGTGCCAGCAGCCCGGACCAAAACACCGGGGAGCTGTTTTTT
TRBJ2-1 TRBV20-1 NA few CSAIDRDQQYYNEQFF TGCAGTGCTATTGACCGGGACCAACAATATTACAATGAGCAGTTCTTC
TRBJ2-7 TRBV30 NA many CAWSVLIGHYEQYF TGTGCCTGGAGTGTACTTATCGGTCACTACGAGCAGTACTTC
TRBJ2-3 TRBV10-3 NA many CAISETVADTQYF TGTGCCATCAGTGAGACGGTTGCAGATACGCAGTATTTT
TRBJ2-1 TRBV3-1 TRBD2 NA CASSQERRRETAYNEQFF TGTGCCAGCAGCCAAGAAAGGCGGCGGGAGACTGCCTACAATGAGCAGTTCTTC
TRBJ2-1 TRBV20-1 NA many CSAMRDDYNEQFF TGCAGTGCCATGCGGGACGATTACAATGAGCAGTTCTTC
TRBJ2-5 TRBV20-1 NA few CSVPSRRQETQYF TGCAGCGTCCCTTCTCGACGTCAAGAGACCCAGTACTTC
TRBJ1-1 TRBV5-4 NA few CASSTRGAAIGSEAFF TGTGCCAGCTCTACTAGGGGGGCAGCAATTGGGTCTGAAGCTTTCTTT
TRBJ2-7 TRBV6-1 NA many CASREGGNSYEQYF TGTGCCAGCAGAGAAGGTGGTAACTCCTACGAGCAGTACTTC
TRBJ2-5 TRBV28 TRBD1 NA CAGGDRGAENQYF TGTGCCGGGGGGGACAGGGGAGCTGAGAACCAGTACTTC
TRBJ2-7 TRBV20-1 NA many CSARGNPRYEQYF TGCAGTGCTAGAGGGAATCCGCGGTACGAGCAGTACTTC
TRBJ2-2 TRBV12-3/TRBV12-4 NA NA CASRHSTYTGELFF TGTGCCAGCAGGCACAGCACGTACACCGGGGAGCTGTTTTTT
TRBJ2-7 TRBV19 NA few CASSIGEVYYEQYF TGTGCCAGTAGTATCGGGGAGGTCTACTACGAGCAGTACTTC
TRBJ2-3 TRBV6-2/TRBV6-3 TRBD1 few CASSDRGSDGDTQYF TGTGCCAGCAGCGACAGGGGGAGTGATGGAGATACGCAGTATTTT
TRBJ2-5 TRBV24-1 TRBD2 many CATSDSGLAGVQETQYF TGTGCCACCAGTGATTCCGGACTAGCGGGGGTCCAAGAGACCCAGTACTTC
TRBJ1-1 TRBV6-2/TRBV6-3 NA NA CASSYGVLEAFF TGTGCCAGCAGTTACGGGGTTCTCGAAGCTTTCTTT
TRBJ2-7 TRBV28 NA many CASSGRANPYEQYF TGTGCCAGCAGTGGGCGGGCAAACCCCTACGAGCAGTACTTC
TRBJ2-7 TRBV20-1 TRBD1 few CSVGQGEFMRYF TGCAGTGTGGGACAGGGGGAATTTATGCGGTACTTC
TRBJ2-3 TRBV12-3/TRBV12-4 TRBD2 many CASSLADTDTQYF TGTGCCAGCAGTCTAGCGGACACAGATACGCAGTATTTT
TRBJ2-1 TRBV7-8 TRBD2 many CASSSLSGKQFF TGTGCCAGCAGCTCCCTTAGCGGGAAGCAGTTCTTC
TRBJ1-4 TRBV28 NA few CASSPPDSEKLFF TGTGCCAGCAGTCCCCCGGACAGCGAAAAACTGTTTTTT
TRBJ1-2 TRBV5-5 NA NA CASSSLQRGVGYTF TGTGCCAGCAGCTCACTCCAGCGGGGGGTCGGCTACACCTTC
TRBJ2-7 TRBV12-3/TRBV12-4 TRBD2 NA CASRVAGVREQYF TGTGCCAGCAGAGTAGCGGGAGTGCGCGAGCAGTACTTC
TRBJ2-1 TRBV13 TRBD2 many CASSLGPGLAGVNEQFF TGTGCCAGCAGCTTAGGTCCGGGACTAGCGGGAGTCAATGAGCAGTTCTTC
TRBJ1-5 TRBV28 TRBD1 many CASSPPPGGGQPQHF TGTGCCAGCAGTCCACCCCCAGGGGGCGGTCAGCCCCAGCATTTT
TRBJ2-3 TRBV28 NA many CASSLPLGVADTQYF TGTGCCAGCAGTTTACCTTTGGGGGTTGCAGATACGCAGTATTTT
TRBJ1-4 TRBV28 NA few CASSHAGDPKPNEKLFF TGTGCCAGCAGCCACGCCGGGGACCCCAAGCCCAATGAAAAACTGTTTTTT
TRBJ2-2 TRBV10-3 NA few CAVANTGELFF TGTGCCGTCGCGAACACCGGGGAGCTGTTTTTT
TRBJ1-1 TRBV7-2 NA once CASSLGVGRQTTEAFF TGTGCCAGCAGCTTAGGGGTTGGGAGACAGACCACTGAAGCTTTCTTT
TRBJ2-1 TRBV7-9 TRBD2 many CASTLSAGGPGNEQFF TGTGCCAGCACCCTTTCTGCGGGAGGGCCTGGTAATGAGCAGTTCTTC
TRBJ2-7 TRBV5-1 NA few CASSLGPAVDEQYF TGCGCCAGCAGCCTGGGCCCGGCGGTAGACGAGCAGTACTTC
TRBJ1-5 TRBV2 NA many CASSDGGGNQPQHF TGTGCCAGCAGTGATGGCGGGGGCAATCAGCCCCAGCATTTT
TRBJ2-3 TRBV20-1 NA many CSAMATDTQYF TGCAGTGCTATGGCCACAGATACGCAGTATTTT
TRBJ1-1 TRBV12-3/TRBV12-4 TRBD1 many CASDSGGNTEAFF TGTGCCAGCGACTCAGGGGGAAACACTGAAGCTTTCTTT
TRBJ2-7 TRBV18 TRBD2 many CASSTGGPVDEQYF TGTGCCAGCTCTACGGGAGGGCCCGTGGACGAGCAGTACTTC
TRBJ2-1 TRBV20-1 NA many CSARDSGGLGNEQFF TGCAGTGCTAGAGATTCAGGAGGGCTTGGGAATGAGCAGTTCTTC
TRBJ2-3 TRBV6-1 TRBD2 NA CATRTSGGTDTQYF TGTGCCACAAGGACTAGCGGGGGCACAGATACGCAGTATTTT
TRBJ2-1 TRBV20-1 TRBD2 many CSARVSSGNEQFF TGCAGTGCTAGAGTTTCTAGCGGCAATGAGCAGTTCTTC
TRBJ2-7 TRBV18 TRBD2 many CASSPRAGGPYEQYF TGTGCCAGCTCACCACGCGCGGGAGGGCCCTACGAGCAGTACTTC
TRBJ2-3 TRBV7-3 NA many CASSPLPRDSGTDTQYF TGTGCCAGCAGCCCTCTACCCAGGGACTCGGGCACAGATACGCAGTATTTT
TRBJ2-3 TRBV18 NA many CASSLLALSTDTQYF TGTGCCAGCTCACTTCTAGCGTTGAGTACAGATACGCAGTATTTT
TRBJ2-7 TRBV7-2 NA many CASSLGPPLSTPDYEQYF TGTGCCAGCAGCTTAGGACCGCCTCTCAGTACCCCAGACTACGAGCAGTACTTC
TRBJ1-1 TRBV28 TRBD1 NA CASGSQGVNTEAFF TGTGCCAGCGGATCACAGGGGGTTAACACTGAAGCTTTCTTT
TRBJ2-4 TRBV28 TRBD1 many CASSSSGTGVSKNIQYF TGTGCCAGCAGCTCCTCCGGGACAGGAGTTTCCAAAAACATTCAGTACTTC